Each of the 20 T cell receptor beta chains below was sequenced from the same sample in a study of cytomegalovirus exposure and HLA in healthy donors. The PCR was carried out with 60 Vbeta primers and 13 Jbeta primers. Here immunoSEQ multiplex PCR was the method, and the copy in TCRdb shows in-frame clones only, minus some. This table has over 200,000 clones, 60% to 80% appearing once. The sequenced sample was PBMCs. Every receptor here comes from a woman aged 30 to 39 in good health and CMV-seronegative.

The CDR3 loop reads CASSATSGSLDEQFF. The CDR3 region has the DNA TGTGCCAGCAGCGCGACTAGCGGGAGTTTGGATGAGCAGTTCTTC. This chain joins TRBV5-6 and TRBJ2-1, with TRBD2 identical over 12 bases. V gave up 4 bases and J gave up 8 bases; unmatched junction bases: 7. The CDR3 extends over 15 amino acids. The germline CDR1 and CDR2 sequences are SGHDT and YYEEEE.

V is TRBV5-5 and J is TRBJ2-1; 8 bases are a match to TRBD1. CDR3 size: 15 residues. Germline V gene data show CDR1 as SGHKS and CDR2 as YYEKEE (reference sequence). V lost 0 bases, J lost 5 bases, and 4 bases stayed unmatched. Written as DNA, the CDR3 is TGTGCCAGCAGCTTGGACAGGGGGTTTAACAATGAGCAGTTCTTC. This gives the protein CASSLDRGFNNEQFF.

CDR3 nucleotide sequence: TGTGCCTGCCTCCACACCGAGGGATCAGCGGGGGGACTTTTCTACGAGCAGTACTTC. Residues: CACLHTEGSAGGLFYEQYF. The chain uses TRBV30 and TRBJ2-7; 9 bases agree with TRBD2. The V gene's germline CDR1 is GTSNPN and CDR2 SVGIG (reference sequence). Trimming took 6 bases from V and 3 from J; bases not matched to a gene: 24. CDR3 length: 19 residues.

A note on this clone: In the same sample, other DNA sequences code for this CDR3. This chain uses TRBV5-6 with TRBJ2-5, with D maybe TRBD1 (5 bases). The germline V gene encodes CDR1 SGHDT and CDR2 YYEEEE. V shed 4 bases and J shed 2 bases, with 15 bases lying between them. The CDR3 has 15 residues. The CDR3 region is CASSDLQVGQETQYF. The CDR3 coding sequence is TGTGCCAGCAGCGATCTACAGGTTGGGCAAGAGACCCAGTACTTC.

The genes are TRBV19 and TRBJ1-2, with a possible D match to TRBD1 (6 bases). The CDR3 is 16 amino acids. Trimming shortened V by 6 bases and J by 0 bases, and 17 bases separated the two germline ends. Germline-derived CDR1 and CDR2 are LNHDA and SQIVND (reference sequence). Here the CDR3 reads CASRMYSQGTNYGYTF. The CDR3 bases are TGTGCCAGTAGGATGTATAGTCAGGGGACTAACTATGGCTACACCTTC. Based on the CDR3 plus reference TRBV19 and TRBJ1-2, the full variable domain is DGGITQSPKYLFRKEGQNVTLSCEQNLNHDAMYWYRQDPGQGLRLIYYSQIVNDFQKGDIAEGYSVSREKKESFPLTVTSAQKNPTAFYLCASRMYSQGTNYGYTFGSGTRLTVV.

The J gene is TRBJ2-7, the V gene TRBV11-2, with D perhaps TRBD2 (6 bases). Germline CDR1 SGHAT, CDR2 FQNNGV. CDR3 size: 15 residues. V lost 1 base, J lost 4 bases, and 14 bases lay in between. The CDR3 here is CASSLGTLGRYEQYF. CDR3 bases: TGTGCCAGCAGCTTAGGAACCTTGGGGAGGTACGAGCAGTACTTC.

This chain links TRBV9 with TRBJ1-6; D not resolved. V gave up 0 bases and J gave up 5 bases, with 9 bases separating them. Germline CDR1 SGDLS, CDR2 YYNGEE. The CDR3 consists of 15 residues. The CDR3 DNA is TGTGCCAGCAGCGTAGCTGCCACAGATAATTCACCCCTCCACTTT. The encoded protein is CASSVAATDNSPLHF.

The CDR3 DNA sequence: TGTGCCAGCTCACTACGACAGACGAACACCGGGGAGCTGTTTTTT. As protein: CASSLRQTNTGELFF. The chain links TRBV18 to TRBJ2-2, with a weak D call TRBD1 (5 bases). Trimming took 4 bases from V and 0 from J, leaving 9 bases between them. The CDR3 is 15 residues long. CDR1 KGHSH and CDR2 LQKENI come from the germline V gene.

The rearrangement uses TRBV11-1 and TRBJ1-4, with 7 bases identical to TRBD1. V was pared by 8 bases and J by 8 bases, with 14 bases of the junction left unmatched. Germline CDR1 and CDR2: SGHAT and FQDESV (reference sequence). This CDR3 contains 15 residues. The CDR3 DNA reads as TGTGCCAGCCAGTTTGGGACAGCCTTCGAGGAAAAACTGTTTTTT. Translating it yields CASQFGTAFEEKLFF.

The CDR3 nucleotides read TGTGCCAGCAGCGGACAGGGGATTGAAAAACTGTTTTTT. Protein: CASSGQGIEKLFF. The J gene is TRBJ1-4, the V gene TRBV6-1; 9 bases agree with TRBD1. Trimming cost V 6 bases and J 7 bases; bases outside gene matches: 3. Per the germline V gene, CDR1 is MNHNS and CDR2 is SASEGT. CDR3 length equals 13 residues.

CDR3 coding DNA: TGTGCTAGTGGTCAAGGGGGAGATGAGCAGTTCTTC. Translation: CASGQGGDEQFF. The gene calls are TRBV12-5 and TRBJ2-1; D might be TRBD1 (6 bases). Per germline, CDR1 LGHNT and CDR2 FRNRAP. This CDR3 contains 12 residues. V dropped 5 bases and J dropped 8 bases, with 10 bases sitting between them.

This clone turned up a few times. This chain connects TRBV12-2 to TRBJ1-1. TRBV12-2 counts as a pseudogene. There are 16 residues in the CDR3. The CDR3 loop reads CASRLARLDGNTEAFF. CDR3 nucleotides: TGTGCAAGTCGCTTAGCGCGGTTAGACGGAAACACTGAAGCTTTCTTT.

The gene calls are TRBV27 and TRBJ1-3, with unresolved D. Per germline, CDR1 MNHEY and CDR2 SMNVEV (reference sequence). This CDR3 comprises 12 residues. V was trimmed by 2 bases and J by 4 bases, leaving 3 bases between them. CDR3 sequence: CASSLQGNTIYF. The CDR3 DNA sequence: TGTGCCAGCAGTTTACAGGGAAACACCATATATTTT.

The chain combines TRBV19 with TRBJ1-5, with TRBD1 as a possible D gene (5 bases). There are 14 residues in the CDR3. V was pared by 6 bases and J by 3 bases, with 12 bases between. Germline CDR1 is LNHDA and CDR2 is SQIVND (reference sequence). The CDR3 reads CASSGGTYNQPQHF. The CDR3 nucleotides are TGTGCCAGTAGCGGGGGGACTTACAATCAGCCCCAGCATTTT.

V gene TRBV18 combines with J gene TRBJ2-7; 15 positions agree with TRBD2. The V segment lost 2 bases and the J segment 6 bases; nucleotides outside the gene matches: 5. CDR1 and CDR2 (germline): KGHSH, LQKENI. The CDR3 runs 16 residues. The CDR3 loop is CASSPSGLAGGIEQYF. The CDR3, as DNA: TGTGCCAGCTCACCATCGGGACTAGCGGGAGGTATCGAGCAGTACTTC.

The gene calls are TRBV2 and TRBJ1-1; 8 bases align to TRBD1. The CDR3 sequence is 14 residues long. The germline V gene has CDR1 SNHLY and CDR2 FYNNEI. The V segment lost 6 bases and the J segment 6 bases; nucleotides outside the gene matches: 9. The CDR3 region is CASSPRTGLAEAFF. CDR3 coding DNA: TGTGCCAGCAGCCCTCGGACAGGGTTGGCTGAAGCTTTCTTT.

The J gene is TRBJ2-3, the V gene TRBV19; tentative D call: TRBD2 (6 bases). CDR3 length: 13 amino acids. V lost 6 bases and J lost 8, with 15 bases in between. Germline lookup yields CDR1 LNHDA and CDR2 SQIVND (reference sequence). This CDR3 is CASSPTSSGTQYF. The DNA of the CDR3 is TGTGCCAGTAGCCCGACTAGTTCAGGTACGCAGTATTTT.

This rearrangement joins TRBV4-1 to TRBJ2-1, with TRBD2 matching over 8 bases. The junction had 15 bases not matched to a gene; V was cut back by 4 bases and J by 10 bases. The CDR3 has 16 residues. CDR1 is MGHRA and CDR2 is YSYEKL in the germline V gene. The CDR3 spells CASSRGQRGTLEEQFF. CDR3 nucleotides: TGCGCCAGCAGCCGAGGTCAGCGGGGGACCCTAGAGGAGCAGTTCTTC.

The J gene is TRBJ1-1, the V gene TRBV7-3; D uncertain. The germline V and J ends were trimmed by 2 bases and 5 bases, with 6 bases remaining between them. Per the germline V gene, CDR1 is SGHTA and CDR2 is FQGTGA. This CDR3 is 12 amino acids long. CDR3 amino acids: CASSLAGTEAFF. The CDR3 nucleotides read TGTGCCAGCAGCTTAGCCGGTACTGAAGCTTTCTTT.

This clone was detected only once. This rearrangement joins TRBV27 to TRBJ2-7, with D unclear. Germline V gene lookup returns CDR1 MNHEY and CDR2 SMNVEV (reference sequence). V was trimmed by 3 bases and J by 1 base, leaving 10 bases between them. The CDR3 consists of 14 residues. For the CDR3, the DNA is TGTGCCAGCAGTTTCGGAACAGCTTCCTACGAGCAGTACTTC. This codes for CASSFGTASYEQYF.